This TCR beta chain was identified in a study of CD8+CD57+ T cells in acquired aplastic anemia (dated by TCRdb to the late 2010s). The study in broad terms: DNA extracted from sorted CD4+ and CD8+ cells had a mean of around 3 ug, with a range of 0.2 to 27.4 ug. A CD8+CD57+ expansion meant a frequency higher than the mean frequency seen in healthy subjects.

Broader findings and caveats from the paper: Patients and healthy controls showed no significant difference in CD8+ Simpson's diversity (P=0.060). Although 25 to 30 CD8+ CDR3 sequences were shared by patients and controls, these sequences appeared highly expressed in patients and within the immunodominant clones of patients.

As to this clonotype: Its binding antigen is unknown. There are no base qualities to consult, and no much larger clone falls within one base.

CDR1 and CDR2 are read off the germline V gene as SNHLY and FYNNEI. The CDR3 starts with the cysteine, ends with the phenylalanine, and has 13 residues. Kept here is only the CDR3 DNA, which spans 39 bases and is read in frame from base 1. Deletion took 2 bases off V and 1 base off J, with a span of 5 bases between the germline ends. Expansion of CD8+CD57+ cells had been shown by flow cytometry in the patients chosen for sequencing. Severe acquired aplastic anemia was diagnosed in all patients according to International Study of Aplastic Anemia and Agranulocytosis and Camitta criteria. No therapy had been received by the patients at the time of blood sampling. TCR repertoires of sorted CD4+ and CD8+ blood T cells from severe aplastic anemia patients and healthy subjects were deep-sequenced in the study. Patients were enrolled under clinicaltrials.gov protocols 00001620, 01623167, 00001397, 00071045, 00081523 and 00961064 in the USA. Ficoll-Paque density gradient centrifugation was used to isolate peripheral blood mononuclear cells. Before DNA was extracted, CD4+ and CD8+ T cells were sorted using either FACS or magnetic beads.

Genomic DNA served as template for TCR beta VDJ combination and CDR3 sequence profiling. An Illumina HiSeq 2000 was the platform used for TCR repertoire sequencing. Concerning the study's data processing: Repertoires were assessed using TRBV/TRBJ rearrangement plots, CDR3 size and DJ length profiles, and Simpson's diversity index. The most abundant DNA sequence in the deep sequencing data was taken as the immunodominant clone. CDR3 amino acid sequences were screened for sharing across subjects and were compared with published repertoires and the VDJdb database. In-frame beta chains were kept once TCRdb had trimmed the public reads at Q25 with fastp and called clones with MiXCR. Rows matching on CDR3 protein sequence are summarized as one entry with the most common DNA and genes. What appears here as the V and J calls and clone size reflects TCRdb's work, not the paper's. This sample is represented by about 160,000 distinct CDR3 sequences; 45% to 55% of them were singletons. The ten largest account for under 35% of the sample.

What was sequenced was sorted CD4+, CD8+, or CD8+CD57+ T cells (not recorded which) from PBMCs. This sequence originates from a human donor with aplastic anemia. The chain is made from TRBV2 and TRBJ1-1, with no confident D gene call. The DNA sequence is as follows: TGTGCCAGCAGTGAACTCCCGAACACTGAAGCTTTCTTT. Translated, this is CASSELPNTEAFF.